These T cell receptor beta chains were read from a single sample in a study of radiation and T cells in renal cell carcinoma. Profiling relied on immunoSEQ multiplex PCR, and the TCRdb table lists in-frame clones only, not all of them. The table shows under 200,000 clones, with 88% occurring only once. The specimen comprised blood, sampled from a patient whose treatment included radiotherapy and nephrectomy. Every receptor here comes from a woman in her fifties or sixties with renal cell carcinoma. Both conserved end residues are part of each CDR3. The D gene is left open where the match is weak. Clone size is stated in some rows and not others, as once, few, many or a class when expanded.

D,V,size,J,DNA,CDR3
NA,TRBV6-5,NA,TRBJ2-1,TGTGCCAGCAGTCCCCGCTTTCATACCTACAATGAGCAGTTCTTC,CASSPRFHTYNEQFF
TRBD2,TRBV9,NA,TRBJ2-3,TGTGCCAGCAGTGTTACCTATCTAGCGGGGGGACTAGATACGCAGTATTTT,CASSVTYLAGGLDTQYF
NA,TRBV5-1,NA,TRBJ1-4,TGCGCCAGCAGCTTGAGGGCCGGGGCAACTAATGAAAAACTGTTTTTT,CASSLRAGATNEKLFF
NA,TRBV7-3,few,TRBJ1-1,TGTGCCAGCAGCTTCACAGGGTTGAATGAAGCTTTCTTT,CASSFTGLNEAFF
NA,TRBV7-2,NA,TRBJ2-7,TGTGCCAGCAGGAGCGGCAGGGGTCAATACGAGCAGTACTTC,CASRSGRGQYEQYF
NA,TRBV19,once,TRBJ1-4,TGTGCCAGTAGTATATTCAGGGCAGAAAATGAAAAACTGTTTTTT,CASSIFRAENEKLFF
NA,TRBV20-1,NA,TRBJ2-7,TGCAGTGCCACAGAGGGTGGCGAGCAGTACTTC,CSATEGGEQYF
TRBD1,TRBV19,NA,TRBJ2-3,TGTGCCAGTAGTATTGATGGGACAGGGGTCTCAGATACGCAGTATTTT,CASSIDGTGVSDTQYF
NA,TRBV27,NA,TRBJ1-4,TGTGCCAGCAGTTTAACCAGAAATGAAAAACTGTTTTTT,CASSLTRNEKLFF
TRBD2,TRBV6-5,few,TRBJ2-7,TGTGCCAGCAGTTCTCTAGCGGGCCCCTACGAGCAGTACTTC,CASSSLAGPYEQYF
NA,TRBV30,few,TRBJ1-4,TGTGCCTGGAGCTGGAGACGACGCAATGAAAAACTGTTTTTT,CAWSWRRRNEKLFF
NA,TRBV7-2,NA,TRBJ2-7,TGTGCCAGCAGCTTAGACAAGATAAGCTCCTACGAGCAGTACTTC,CASSLDKISSYEQYF
NA,TRBV27,NA,TRBJ2-2,TGTGCCAGCAGTTTAAGCGCACCGCCCGGGGAGCTGTTTTTT,CASSLSAPPGELFF
TRBD1,TRBV10-1,NA,TRBJ1-2,TGCGCCAGCAGCCAGGACAGGGCCTATGGCTACACCTTC,CASSQDRAYGYTF
TRBD1,TRBV10-3,NA,TRBJ2-5,TGTGCCATCAGTCGGGACAGCCAAGAGACCCAGTACTTC,CAISRDSQETQYF
TRBD1,TRBV18,NA,TRBJ2-5,TGTGCCAGCTCACGACAGGGGGCGAAGGAGACCCAGTACTTC,CASSRQGAKETQYF
NA,TRBV7-6,few,TRBJ1-2,TGTGCCAGCAGCTATGGGACCAACTATGGCTACACCTTC,CASSYGTNYGYTF
NA,TRBV4-1,few,TRBJ1-6,TGCGCCAGCAGCCAAGGTTACGGACCGACGGCACCCCTCCACTTT,CASSQGYGPTAPLHF
NA,TRBV10-2,NA,TRBJ1-2,TGCGCCAGCAGTGAAGTCGGGGTCCGGCTGGGCTACACCTTC,CASSEVGVRLGYTF
NA,TRBV27,NA,TRBJ2-7,TGTGCCAGCAGTTACAGGGTTTCCCTCCGGCCCGAGCAGTACTTC,CASSYRVSLRPEQYF
NA,TRBV5-8,NA,TRBJ1-4,TGTGCCAGCAGCTTGCTTTTGGGAAGGGAAAAACTGTTTTTT,CASSLLLGREKLFF
NA,TRBV6-5,NA,TRBJ2-7,TGTGCCAGCAGTATTGGGGGGTTCTCCTACGAGCAGTACTTC,CASSIGGFSYEQYF
NA,TRBV19,NA,TRBJ1-1,TGTGCCAGTAGTATAAATGAGAACACTGAAGCTTTCTTT,CASSINENTEAFF
TRBD1,TRBV5-6,NA,TRBJ2-3,TGTGCCAAGGGACAGGGGAATACGCAGTATTTT,CAKGQGNTQYF
TRBD1,TRBV19,NA,TRBJ2-3,TGTGCCAGTAGTTCCCAGGACAGGGTAGCTACACCTAACCCAGCTACGCAGTATTTT,CASSSQDRVATPNPATQYF
NA,TRBV14,once,TRBJ2-7,TGTGCCAGCAGCCCGTCAGGGCGGGGAGGTAACGAGCAGTACTTC,CASSPSGRGGNEQYF
TRBD2,TRBV7-3,NA,TRBJ2-3,TGTGCCAGCAGCTTAGGGGTTCTAGCGGGGGGTCGAGATACGCAGTATTTT,CASSLGVLAGGRDTQYF
TRBD1,TRBV9,NA,TRBJ1-5,TGTGCCAGCAGCGCCACCCCCGGGACAGGGGATCAGCCCCAGCATTTT,CASSATPGTGDQPQHF
TRBD1,TRBV5-1,NA,TRBJ1-1,TGCGCCAGCAGCCCGGGTACAGGGGGGCTTGGGACTGAAGCTTTCTTT,CASSPGTGGLGTEAFF